This T cell receptor (beta chain) appears in the sequencing data of a study of Ad26.COV2.S vaccination and SARS-CoV-2 variants. Turning to the study itself: Donor was assigned to the Ad26.COV2.S arm of trial COV1001. Whole-study findings and limits: Vaccine recipients surpassed placebo recipients in spike-specific TCR breadth.

Sample treatment: roughly 18 received Ad26.COV2.S at low or high dose, single or two shots; several received placebo; per-sample allocation not given. Collection of the samples took place on day 63 after the first injection of vaccine or placebo. The CDR3 runs to 15 residues. Trimming shortened V by 4 bases and J by 6 bases, and 16 bases separated the two germline ends. Per germline, CDR1 MDHEN and CDR2 SYDVKM. Clones were sequenced by immunoSEQ multiplex PCR, and TCRdb holds only the in-frame ones, with some missing. The sample gives about 480,000 clones, approximately 88% of which show up once; 10% to 15% is in the top ten. As for this clone: Antigen: not known.

The genes are TRBV28 and TRBJ1-5; no clear D gene. The source material was peripheral blood, sampled in a trial of Ad26.COV2.S vaccine versus placebo. This receptor was obtained from a person between 18 and 65 years old who received the Ad26.COV2.S COVID-19 vaccine or a placebo. The CDR3 region is CASSSYPGGSQPQHF. For the CDR3, the DNA is TGTGCCAGCAGTTCTTACCCGGGCGGGAGTCAGCCCCAGCATTTT.